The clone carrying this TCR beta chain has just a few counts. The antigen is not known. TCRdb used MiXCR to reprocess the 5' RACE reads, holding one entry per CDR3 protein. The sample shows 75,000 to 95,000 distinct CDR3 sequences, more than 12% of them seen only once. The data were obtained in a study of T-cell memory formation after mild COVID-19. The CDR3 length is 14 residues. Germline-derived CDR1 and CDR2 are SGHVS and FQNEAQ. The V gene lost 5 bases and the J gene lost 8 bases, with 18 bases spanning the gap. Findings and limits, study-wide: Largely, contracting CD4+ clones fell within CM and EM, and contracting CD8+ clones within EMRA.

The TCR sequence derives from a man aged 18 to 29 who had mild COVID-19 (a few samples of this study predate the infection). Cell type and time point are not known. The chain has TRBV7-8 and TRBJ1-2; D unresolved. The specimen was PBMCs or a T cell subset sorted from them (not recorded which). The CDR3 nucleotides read TGTGCCAGCAGCACCCCGACACGGGCCGGAGGCTACACCTTC. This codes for CASSTPTRAGGYTF. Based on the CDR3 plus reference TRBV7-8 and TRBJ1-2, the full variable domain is GAGVSQSPRYKVAKRGQDVALRCDPISGHVSLFWYQQALGQGPEFLTYFQNEAQLDKSGLPSDRFFAERPEGSVSTLKIQRTQQEDSAVYLCASSTPTRAGGYTFGSGTRLTVV.